This T cell receptor (beta chain) was recorded in a study of blood T cells in healthy people across ages. Using a J-beta primer mix together with a sample-barcoded 5' primer, a second PCR was run for roughly 6 to 12 cycles. TCRdb re-called the 5' RACE reads with MiXCR, one entry per CDR3 protein. The profile shows about 730,000 distinct CDR3 sequences, about 42% of them singletons. The CDR3 contains 15 residues. V lost 2 bases and J lost 2; bases outside the gene matches: 1. Germline V CDR1 and CDR2: MDHEN, SYDVKM. The clonotype comes from a woman aged 55-70 years in good health. The specimen sequenced was blood. The V and J genes are TRBV28 and TRBJ2-1; 9 positions match TRBD2. The CDR3 region has the DNA TGTGCCAGCAGTTTAAGCGGGAGGCCCTACAATGAGCAGTTCTTC. Amino acid sequence: CASSLSGRPYNEQFF.